The 18 T cell receptor beta chains listed next were all sequenced from one sample in a study of cytotoxic CD8 clonotypes in ibrutinib-treated CLL (dated by TCRdb to the early 2020s). Library prep was done by the immunoSEQ multiplex PCR assay. Sourced from immuneACCESS, this table was stored by TCRdb with only in-frame sequences that have V and J called. A share of the clones is absent; for the studies checked, an unresolved V gene accounts for under half, and the remainder has no known explanation. Here the sample has fewer than 90,000 clones; just over 85% occur a single time. In total, the top ten clones hold under 6.5% of the sample. Material: PBMCs, obtained before ibrutinib treatment. These receptors were collected from a human donor with chronic lymphocytic leukemia.

The rearrangement uses TRBV7-9 and TRBJ1-5; D is perhaps TRBD1 (6 bases). In germline, CDR1 is SEHNR, CDR2 FQNEAQ (reference sequence). Trimming pared 5 bases from V and 0 bases from J, leaving 11 bases between. The CDR3 has 15 residues. This chain's CDR3 is CASSLGDNSNQPQHF. The CDR3 region has the DNA TGTGCCAGCAGCCTTGGGGACAATAGCAATCAGCCCCAGCATTTT.

CDR3 sequence (DNA): TGTGCCAGCAGCCTAAGGGAACCGGACAGGGCGAACACCGGGGAGCTGTTTTTT. Its protein product is CASSLREPDRANTGELFF. The chain couples TRBV5-5 to TRBJ2-2; 8 bases line up with TRBD1. Germline values: CDR1 SGHKS, CDR2 YYEKEE (reference sequence). The CDR3 spans 18 residues. The trim removed 4 bases at V and 0 bases at J, leaving 11 bases unmatched.

This clone was detected only once. The chain is built from TRBV30 and TRBJ1-1, with 7 positions matching TRBD1. CDR1 is GTSNPN, CDR2 SVGIG, per germline (reference sequence). The CDR3 loop spans 13 amino acids. With V trimmed by 1 base and J by 5 bases, 4 bases remained unmatched. CDR3 region: CAWSGQGGTEAFF. CDR3 sequence (DNA): TGTGCCTGGAGTGGGCAGGGGGGTACTGAAGCTTTCTTT.

The chain links TRBV27 to TRBJ2-1, with a weak D call TRBD1 (6 bases). V lost 3 bases to trimming and J lost 15 bases, with 24 bases between them. This CDR3 region has 15 residues. Germline V CDR1 and CDR2: MNHEY, SMNVEV (reference sequence). CDR3 bases: TGTGCCAGCAGTTTGGCCGGGACACCCCTCGTCTGGCGGTTCTTC. It is translated as CASSLAGTPLVWRFF.

The rearrangement links TRBV28 to TRBJ1-1, with 7 bases identical to TRBD1. Germline CDR1 and CDR2: MDHEN and SYDVKM. The CDR3 has 13 residues. V shed 7 bases and J 5 bases; nucleotides not matched to a gene: 7. The chain's CDR3 is CASKGRGWTEAFF. CDR3 DNA sequence: TGTGCCAGCAAGGGCAGGGGGTGGACTGAAGCTTTCTTT.

This sequence joins TRBV7-6 and TRBJ1-3, with D possibly matching TRBD1 (5 bases). Germline V gene sequence: CDR1 SGHVS, CDR2 FNYEAQ. This CDR3 region has 15 residues. Trimming removed 8 bases from V and 3 bases from J, with 17 bases in between. CDR3 bases: TGTGCCAGCTCCCAATCACGGGGGATTGGAAACACCATATATTTT. It encodes CASSQSRGIGNTIYF.

The rearrangement uses TRBV9 and TRBJ2-7; 9 nucleotides line up with TRBD2. The ends lost 4 bases at V and 5 bases at J; junction bases unmatched: 13. The CDR3 runs 16 residues. The germline V gene has CDR1 SGDLS and CDR2 YYNGEE. CDR3 sequence (DNA): TGTGCCAGCAGCCGTAACCCCGGGACTAGCTTCAACGAGCAGTACTTC. It is translated as CASSRNPGTSFNEQYF.

The V and J genes are TRBV7-7 and TRBJ2-5; D gene unclear. The CDR3 totals 17 residues. Germline CDR1 is SSHAT and CDR2 is FNYEAQ (reference sequence). V was clipped by 2 bases and J by 5 bases, with 21 bases between them. The CDR3 nucleotides read TGTGCCAGCAGCTTATACAACTATTACCCTAAGCTGGAGACCCAGTACTTC. Its protein product is CASSLYNYYPKLETQYF.

The chain is built from TRBV9 and TRBJ2-5, with D uncertain. The CDR3 contains 12 residues. Per the germline V gene, CDR1 is SGDLS and CDR2 is YYNGEE. Trimming cost V 7 bases and J 0 bases, with 7 bases left between them. The chain's CDR3 is CASGEHQETQYF. CDR3 nucleotides: TGTGCCAGCGGGGAACACCAAGAGACCCAGTACTTC.

The chain carries TRBV6-1 and TRBJ1-2; D not resolved. Looked up from germline, CDR1 is MNHNS and CDR2 is SASEGT. This CDR3 is built from 11 residues. With 1 base removed from V and 5 bases from J, the gap between germline ends came to 2 bases. CDR3 in amino acids: CASSEVYGYTF. CDR3 sequence (DNA): TGTGCCAGCAGTGAAGTATATGGCTACACCTTC.

The rearrangement joins TRBV7-8 to TRBJ2-7; D not certain. Germline lookup yields CDR1 SGHVS and CDR2 FQNEAQ. V lost 5 bases to trimming and J lost 6 bases, with 17 bases between them. This CDR3 is built from 14 residues. The CDR3 nucleotides read TGTGCCAGCAGCGGCCGGGCCGGACCCAGCGAGCAGTACTTC. Amino acids: CASSGRAGPSEQYF.

This clone has a single count. The chain is built from TRBV5-6 and TRBJ1-3; D gene uncertain. The CDR3 covers 16 residues. With 7 bases removed from V and 3 bases from J, the gap between germline ends came to 20 bases. Germline V CDR1 and CDR2: SGHDT, YYEEEE. In DNA, the CDR3 is TGTGCCAGCCGCCCCCGCGAGAGGGTTAGTGGAAACACCATATATTTT. It translates to CASRPRERVSGNTIYF.

The chain carries TRBV5-1 and TRBJ2-5, with TRBD1 as a possible D gene (6 bases). Germline CDR1 SGHRS, CDR2 YFSETQ. This CDR3 is 15 amino acids long. Trimming shortened V by 4 bases and J by 2 bases, and 15 bases separated the two germline ends. CDR3 nucleotide sequence: TGCGCCAGCAGCCCAGGGACACTGATACAAGAGACCCAGTACTTC. It translates to CASSPGTLIQETQYF.

This clone has more than one count but fewer than ten. The J gene is TRBJ1-1, the V gene TRBV19, with D uncertain. V shed 1 base and J shed 0 bases, with 3 bases lying between them. The CDR3 has 13 amino acids. Germline CDR1 is LNHDA and CDR2 is SQIVND (reference sequence). CDR3 bases: TGTGCCAGTAGTATAGGGGTGAACACTGAAGCTTTCTTT. This gives the protein CASSIGVNTEAFF.

The chain couples TRBV6-4 to TRBJ2-2; D not resolved. The CDR3 sequence is 14 residues long. Trimming removed 0 bases at V and 9 bases at J, with 11 bases between. Germline V gives CDR1 MRHNA, CDR2 SNTAGT. The CDR3 is CASSDSSLSRELFF. The CDR3 DNA is TGTGCCAGCAGTGACTCGTCCCTTTCTCGGGAGCTGTTTTTT.

The gene calls are TRBV2 and TRBJ2-1; a weak D match, TRBD2 (6 bases). There are 17 residues in the CDR3. Germline loops: CDR1 SNHLY, CDR2 FYNNEI. V lost 6 bases to trimming and J lost 0 bases, with 18 bases between them. The CDR3 DNA sequence: TGTGCCAGCAGGGGGAAGAAGGGAGGAAGCTCCTACAATGAGCAGTTCTTC. Protein product: CASRGKKGGSSYNEQFF.

The chain combines TRBV30 with TRBJ2-2; TRBD2 agrees at 8 bases. The CDR3 covers 16 residues. Losses at the gene ends were 2 bases for V and 4 bases for J; bases not matched to a gene: 9. Germline assignment: CDR1 GTSNPN and CDR2 SVGIG (reference sequence). CDR3 protein: CAWSRRTSRVTGELFF. Written as DNA, the CDR3 is TGTGCCTGGAGTAGACGGACTAGCAGGGTCACCGGGGAGCTGTTTTTT.

The gene calls are TRBV6-1 and TRBJ2-5, with TRBD1 as a possible D gene (6 bases). Trimming took 6 bases from V and 2 from J, leaving 13 bases between them. CDR1 and CDR2 from the germline V gene are MNHNS and SASEGT. The CDR3 extends over 14 amino acids. The CDR3: CASSTYGQQETQYF. CDR3 in DNA: TGTGCCAGCAGCACCTACGGACAGCAAGAGACCCAGTACTTC.